This is a list of T cell receptor beta chains from one sample in a study of blood T cell repertoires in COVID-19. The protocol was immunoSEQ multiplex PCR, while the TCRdb copy is restricted to in-frame clones and leaves out a portion. The data hold 95,000 to 150,000 clones, with 82% observed a single time. Sequenced input: peripheral blood. These receptors were taken from a woman aged 70-85 years with acute or convalescent COVID-19. Each CDR3 is given with its conserved first and last residue. A D gene is named only where the DNA matches it firmly. Some rows mark clone size as missing; the rest say once, few, many or name a class of expanded clone.

D	V	J	size	CDR3	DNA
TRBD1	TRBV7-9	TRBJ2-7	-	CASSPLTGDYEQYF	TGTGCCAGCAGCCCACTGACAGGGGACTACGAGCAGTACTTC
TRBD1	TRBV29-1	TRBJ1-2	-	CSVADRGLGYTF	TGCAGCGTAGCCGACAGGGGGCTTGGCTACACCTTC
-	TRBV11-2	TRBJ2-1	-	CASSLLPGANEQFF	TGTGCCAGCAGCTTGTTACCAGGGGCGAATGAGCAGTTCTTC
-	TRBV21-1	TRBJ1-2	-	CASSNIKSGLSHGYTF	TGTGCCAGCAGCAATATAAAGTCAGGGCTTTCTCATGGCTACACCTTC
TRBD1	TRBV19	TRBJ2-1	-	CASSPGTGKYSYNEQFF	TGTGCCAGTAGTCCTGGGACAGGGAAATACTCCTACAATGAGCAGTTCTTC
-	TRBV6-5	TRBJ1-1	many	CASSYDQGSVSKEAFF	TGTGCCAGCAGTTACGATCAGGGGTCCGTGTCGAAAGAAGCTTTCTTT
TRBD2	TRBV27	TRBJ2-7	-	CASSSLAGSSYEQYF	TGTGCCAGCAGTTCCTTAGCGGGGTCCTCCTACGAGCAGTACTTC
TRBD1	TRBV11-3	TRBJ1-4	-	CASSLGQGEKGEKLFF	TGTGCCAGCAGCTTAGGACAGGGAGAAAAAGGTGAAAAACTGTTTTTT
TRBD2	TRBV20-1	TRBJ2-3	once	CSASSLAANLPADTQYF	TGCAGTGCTAGTTCTCTAGCGGCAAACCTGCCCGCAGATACGCAGTATTTT
TRBD2	TRBV7-9	TRBJ2-1	-	CASIEPRPSIAGSNEQFF	TGTGCCAGCATCGAACCCCGGCCTTCTATAGCGGGATCTAATGAGCAGTTCTTC
-	TRBV5-1	TRBJ1-4	-	CASSLGRVDEKLFF	TGCGCCAGCAGCTTGGGCAGGGTGGATGAAAAACTGTTTTTT
-	TRBV4-3	TRBJ1-3	once	CASSQEGDTLGNTIYF	TGCGCCAGCAGCCAAGAAGGGGACACCCTAGGAAACACCATATATTTT
TRBD1	TRBV6-4	TRBJ2-1	-	CASRSSVSGQGHLYNEQFF	TGTGCCAGCAGGAGTTCCGTTTCCGGACAGGGGCATCTCTACAATGAGCAGTTCTTC
-	TRBV7-9	TRBJ2-3	-	CASIPREDITDTQYF	TGTGCCAGCATCCCTAGGGAGGACATCACAGATACGCAGTATTTT
-	TRBV13	TRBJ1-2	once	CASSLALRGSIYGYTF	TGTGCCAGCAGCTTAGCTCTCAGGGGCTCCATCTATGGCTACACCTTC
-	TRBV6-5	TRBJ1-2	-	CASSRQEDYGYTF	TGTGCCAGCAGTCGCCAAGAGGACTATGGCTACACCTTC
TRBD1	TRBV7-2	TRBJ2-3	-	CASSLGQHSSTDTQYF	TGTGCCAGCAGCTTGGGACAGCACTCTAGCACAGATACGCAGTATTTT
-	TRBV27	TRBJ1-1	-	CASSGADTEAFF	TGTGCCAGCAGCGGAGCAGATACTGAAGCTTTCTTT
TRBD2	TRBV9	TRBJ2-3	-	CASSLSWTSGVVGTDTQYF	TGTGCCAGCAGCTTATCCTGGACTAGCGGAGTAGTAGGCACAGATACGCAGTATTTT
-	TRBV7-2	TRBJ2-3	-	CASSSQGNPSTDTQYF	TGTGCCAGCAGCTCGCAGGGAAACCCTAGCACAGATACGCAGTATTTT
-	TRBV29-1	TRBJ2-5	few	CSVGPQETQYF	TGCAGCGTTGGGCCCCAAGAGACCCAGTACTTC
TRBD2	TRBV6-5	TRBJ2-1	-	CASSRDYLNNEQFF	TGTGCCAGCAGTCGGGACTACCTTAACAATGAGCAGTTCTTC
TRBD1	TRBV7-2	TRBJ2-6	-	CASSPGTGFLSGANVLTF	TGTGCCAGCAGCCCCGGGACAGGGTTCCTCTCTGGGGCCAACGTCCTGACTTTC
TRBD1	TRBV18	TRBJ1-2	-	CASSPGTGGGGYTF	TGTGCCAGCTCACCAGGGACAGGGGGCGGTGGCTACACCTTC
TRBD1	TRBV7-3	TRBJ2-7	-	CASSLTGQGEYEQYF	TGTGCCAGCAGCTTAACTGGACAGGGTGAATACGAGCAGTACTTC
TRBD1	TRBV5-6	TRBJ2-1	-	CASRPGTGAYNEQFF	TGTGCCAGCAGACCGGGGACAGGGGCCTACAATGAGCAGTTCTTC
TRBD1	TRBV9	TRBJ1-6	-	CASSVTGEAYNSPLHF	TGTGCCAGCAGCGTAACAGGGGAAGCCTATAATTCACCCCTCCACTTT
-	TRBV7-2	TRBJ2-5	-	CASSLARIQETQYF	TGTGCCAGCAGCTTAGCCAGGATACAAGAGACCCAGTACTTC
-	TRBV2	TRBJ2-7	-	CASSEAVYTLEQYF	TGTGCCAGCAGTGAAGCGGTTTATACTTTAGAGCAGTACTTC
TRBD1	TRBV30	TRBJ2-6	-	CAWGDRGQHSGANVLTF	TGTGCCTGGGGCGACAGGGGGCAACACTCTGGGGCCAACGTCCTGACTTTC
TRBD1	TRBV4-3	TRBJ2-2	-	CASSRGTGSNTGELFF	TGCGCCAGCAGCCGAGGGACAGGGTCAAACACCGGGGAGCTGTTTTTT
TRBD2	TRBV7-2	TRBJ2-5	-	CASSRGTSGGEETQYF	TGTGCCAGCAGCCGCGGGACTAGCGGGGGGGAAGAGACCCAGTACTTC
TRBD1	TRBV4-3	TRBJ1-2	-	CASSQDRTGGYTF	TGCGCCAGCAGCCAGGACCGGACAGGTGGCTACACCTTC
-	TRBV27	TRBJ2-6	-	CASSLSIQGGANVLTF	TGTGCCAGCAGTTTATCGATACAGGGCGGGGCCAACGTCCTGACTTTC
-	TRBV6-5	TRBJ1-6	-	CASSYDRSYNSPLHF	TGTGCCAGCAGTTACGATCGGTCTTATAATTCACCCCTCCACTTT
-	TRBV12-3/TRBV12-4	TRBJ1-2	few	CATQGISSGYTF	TGTGCCACCCAGGGAATCTCTAGTGGCTACACCTTC
-	TRBV6-1	TRBJ1-1	-	CASCQTERAEAFF	TGTGCCAGTTGCCAGACAGAACGGGCTGAAGCTTTCTTT
-	TRBV5-1	TRBJ1-4	-	CASSPSGRGEKLFF	TGCGCCAGCAGCCCATCAGGGCGAGGCGAAAAACTGTTTTTT
TRBD1	TRBV15	TRBJ1-1	-	CATSKDRARLDTEAFF	TGTGCCACCAGCAAGGACAGGGCAAGGTTGGACACTGAAGCTTTCTTT
TRBD2	TRBV29-1	TRBJ2-3	-	CSVSPGRTDTQYF	TGCAGCGTTTCCCCCGGGAGGACAGATACGCAGTATTTT
TRBD1	TRBV5-6	TRBJ1-1	-	CASTQTGTEAFF	TGTGCCAGCACCCAGACAGGGACTGAAGCTTTCTTT
-	TRBV5-8	TRBJ2-5	-	CASSLGVGKQETQYF	TGTGCCAGCAGCTTGGGGGTGGGCAAGCAAGAGACCCAGTACTTC
-	TRBV2	TRBJ2-1	-	CASTREASNEQFF	TGTGCCAGCACGAGGGAAGCGTCCAATGAGCAGTTCTTC
-	TRBV14	TRBJ1-2	-	CASSRAELYGYTF	TGTGCCAGTAGCCGTGCGGAACTCTATGGCTACACCTTC
TRBD2	TRBV11-2	TRBJ2-3	-	CASSYGLAPDTQYF	TGTGCCAGCAGCTACGGACTAGCCCCAGATACGCAGTATTTT
-	TRBV13	TRBJ2-1	-	CASSYGQSNEQFF	TGTGCCAGCAGCTACGGACAGAGCAATGAGCAGTTCTTC
TRBD1	TRBV5-6	TRBJ1-1	-	CASSYRDRVLNTEAFF	TGTGCCAGCAGTTACCGGGACAGGGTACTGAACACTGAAGCTTTCTTT
TRBD1	TRBV29-1	TRBJ2-1	-	CSVDLQGAWDEQFF	TGCAGCGTTGATTTGCAGGGGGCTTGGGATGAGCAGTTCTTC
TRBD1	TRBV29-1	TRBJ1-2	-	CSVGTGGLQNYGYTF	TGCAGCGTTGGGACAGGGGGGTTACAAAACTATGGCTACACCTTC
TRBD2	TRBV2	TRBJ2-2	once	CASSEERGGLRELFF	TGTGCCAGCAGTGAAGAGCGGGGGGGCCTAAGGGAGCTGTTTTTT
-	TRBV10-3	TRBJ1-2	-	CAISESAGPGYGYTF	TGTGCCATCAGTGAGTCTGCGGGACCTGGCTATGGCTACACCTTC